These T cell receptor beta chains were read from a single sample in a study of blood T cell repertoires in COVID-19. Generated by immunoSEQ multiplex PCR, the TCRdb table keeps only in-frame clones and is missing some. The table records around 58,000 clones, roughly nine tenths of them present only once. The sample comprised peripheral blood. The receptor set was obtained from an older woman with active or convalescent COVID-19. The CDR3 runs from the conserved cysteine through the conserved F or W. D genes are given only for firm matches. The size field is filled for only some rows; it gives once, few, many or a size class.

v_gene: TRBV24-1; abundance: NA; j_gene: TRBJ2-3; d_gene: TRBD2; len: 16; CDR3nt: TGTGCCACCAGTGATTTCGGGGGGGCCCCCACAGATACGCAGTATTTT; CDR3aa: CATSDFGGAPTDTQYF
v_gene: TRBV18; abundance: NA; j_gene: TRBJ1-5; d_gene: NA; len: 13; CDR3nt: TGTGCCAGCTCACCTGGACAGACCCAGCCCCAGCATTTT; CDR3aa: CASSPGQTQPQHF
v_gene: TRBV12-3/TRBV12-4; abundance: NA; j_gene: TRBJ1-1; d_gene: NA; len: 13; CDR3nt: TGTGCCAGCAGTTTACCATGGCAGACTGAAGCTTTCTTT; CDR3aa: CASSLPWQTEAFF
v_gene: TRBV27; abundance: NA; j_gene: TRBJ1-2; d_gene: NA; len: 13; CDR3nt: TGTGCCAGCAGTTTGACAGACTCGGGTGGCTACACCTTC; CDR3aa: CASSLTDSGGYTF
v_gene: TRBV15; abundance: NA; j_gene: TRBJ2-7; d_gene: NA; len: 16; CDR3nt: TGTGCCACCAGCAGAGATCACGTCCGCCAGTCTGGTGAGCAGTACTTC; CDR3aa: CATSRDHVRQSGEQYF
v_gene: TRBV5-4; abundance: NA; j_gene: TRBJ2-1; d_gene: NA; len: 15; CDR3nt: TGTGCCAGCACCCCATTCGGACTAGGGGGCAATGAGCAGTTCTTC; CDR3aa: CASTPFGLGGNEQFF
v_gene: TRBV7-8; abundance: NA; j_gene: TRBJ1-1; d_gene: NA; len: 13; CDR3nt: TGTGCCAGCAGCTTAGCTGGGTCGGGTGAAGCTTTCTTT; CDR3aa: CASSLAGSGEAFF
v_gene: TRBV11-3; abundance: NA; j_gene: TRBJ2-1; d_gene: NA; len: 13; CDR3nt: TGTGCCAGCAGCTTAGCTAGCTCAGGCGAGCAGTTCTTC; CDR3aa: CASSLASSGEQFF
v_gene: TRBV6-5; abundance: NA; j_gene: TRBJ2-3; d_gene: NA; len: 13; CDR3nt: TGTGCCAGCAGTTACGGGCCTGTAGATACGCAGTATTTT; CDR3aa: CASSYGPVDTQYF
v_gene: TRBV30; abundance: NA; j_gene: TRBJ2-7; d_gene: NA; len: 11; CDR3nt: TGTGCCGGGGAAATAGCCTACGAGCAGTACTTC; CDR3aa: CAGEIAYEQYF
v_gene: TRBV4-1; abundance: NA; j_gene: TRBJ2-3; d_gene: TRBD2; len: 16; CDR3nt: TGCGCCAGCAGCCAAGATTCTAGCGGGGGGTCTAGTACGCAGTATTTT; CDR3aa: CASSQDSSGGSSTQYF
v_gene: TRBV30; abundance: NA; j_gene: TRBJ1-3; d_gene: NA; len: 17; CDR3nt: TGTGCCTGGAGTGTTCGGGACACGAGGAATACTGGAAACACCATATATTTT; CDR3aa: CAWSVRDTRNTGNTIYF
v_gene: TRBV12-3/TRBV12-4; abundance: NA; j_gene: TRBJ1-5; d_gene: NA; len: 12; CDR3nt: TGTGCCAGCAAACAGGACAATCAGCCCCAGCATTTT; CDR3aa: CASKQDNQPQHF
v_gene: TRBV28; abundance: NA; j_gene: TRBJ2-7; d_gene: TRBD1; len: 15; CDR3nt: TGTGCCAGCAGTCAAAACAGGGGAGAGGCCTACGAGCAGTACTTC; CDR3aa: CASSQNRGEAYEQYF
v_gene: TRBV30; abundance: NA; j_gene: TRBJ1-4; d_gene: NA; len: 13; CDR3nt: TGTGCCTGGAAGGGAGGGGGTAGCGAAAAACTGTTTTTT; CDR3aa: CAWKGGGSEKLFF
v_gene: TRBV9; abundance: NA; j_gene: TRBJ1-1; d_gene: NA; len: 14; CDR3nt: TGTGCCAGCAGCGTAGAAGTAGGAGGGACTGAAGCTTTCTTT; CDR3aa: CASSVEVGGTEAFF
v_gene: TRBV6-5; abundance: NA; j_gene: TRBJ1-2; d_gene: NA; len: 14; CDR3nt: TGTGCCAGCAGTTACTCGGACAGAAATTATGGCTACACCTTC; CDR3aa: CASSYSDRNYGYTF
v_gene: TRBV5-6; abundance: NA; j_gene: TRBJ2-3; d_gene: TRBD2; len: 16; CDR3nt: TGTGCCAGCAGCCTATCTAGCGGGGGGGCCACAGATACGCAGTATTTT; CDR3aa: CASSLSSGGATDTQYF
v_gene: TRBV27; abundance: NA; j_gene: TRBJ1-1; d_gene: NA; len: 12; CDR3nt: TGTGCCAGCAGTGGCGTGCAGGGAGAAGCTTTCTTT; CDR3aa: CASSGVQGEAFF
v_gene: TRBV29-1; abundance: NA; j_gene: TRBJ1-2; d_gene: NA; len: 12; CDR3nt: TGCAGCGTTGAAGCCAGGGACTATGGCTACACCTTC; CDR3aa: CSVEARDYGYTF
v_gene: TRBV6-1; abundance: NA; j_gene: TRBJ2-3; d_gene: TRBD2; len: 15; CDR3nt: TGTGCCAGCAGTGAACTAGCGGGGTCCACAGATACGCAGTATTTT; CDR3aa: CASSELAGSTDTQYF
v_gene: TRBV6-5; abundance: NA; j_gene: TRBJ1-6; d_gene: TRBD1; len: 15; CDR3nt: TGTGCCAGCAGCAGAGAGGGACAGGGGACTTCACCCCTCCACTTT; CDR3aa: CASSREGQGTSPLHF
v_gene: TRBV5-1; abundance: NA; j_gene: TRBJ2-7; d_gene: NA; len: 15; CDR3nt: TGCGCCAGCAGCTTGGACCAGGGGCGTCACTACGAGCAGTACTTC; CDR3aa: CASSLDQGRHYEQYF
v_gene: TRBV4-2; abundance: few; j_gene: TRBJ1-3; d_gene: NA; len: 13; CDR3nt: TGTGCCAGCAGAAACAGTGAAAGCGGGACCATATATTTT; CDR3aa: CASRNSESGTIYF
v_gene: TRBV28; abundance: NA; j_gene: TRBJ1-2; d_gene: TRBD1; len: 14; CDR3nt: TGTGCCAGCAGCATACAGGGGGCTAGGGATGGCTACACCTTC; CDR3aa: CASSIQGARDGYTF
v_gene: TRBV19; abundance: NA; j_gene: TRBJ2-7; d_gene: TRBD1; len: 17; CDR3nt: TGTGCCAGTAGTACCTCGTTTTATGACAGGGCAGCCTACGAGCAGTACTTC; CDR3aa: CASSTSFYDRAAYEQYF
v_gene: TRBV9; abundance: NA; j_gene: TRBJ2-1; d_gene: TRBD2; len: 15; CDR3nt: TGTGCCAGCAGCGCCGTAGCGGGAGGCTACAATGAGCAGTTCTTC; CDR3aa: CASSAVAGGYNEQFF
v_gene: TRBV6-5; abundance: NA; j_gene: TRBJ1-2; d_gene: TRBD1; len: 14; CDR3nt: TGTGCCAGCAGTCGCTACGACAGGGGTGATGGCTACACCTTC; CDR3aa: CASSRYDRGDGYTF
v_gene: TRBV9; abundance: once; j_gene: TRBJ2-5; d_gene: TRBD2; len: 17; CDR3nt: TGTGCCAGCAGCGAGGGAGGGACTAGCGGGGCGCGAGAGACCCAGTACTTC; CDR3aa: CASSEGGTSGARETQYF
v_gene: TRBV28; abundance: few; j_gene: TRBJ1-4; d_gene: TRBD1; len: 20; CDR3nt: TGTGCCAGCAGTTTTAAGACAGGGGGCAATAAGCCCGCGGCTAATGAAAAACTGTTTTTT; CDR3aa: CASSFKTGGNKPAANEKLFF
v_gene: TRBV7-2; abundance: NA; j_gene: TRBJ2-1; d_gene: NA; len: 15; CDR3nt: TGTGCCAGCAGCTACGGGAAAAGCAAATACAATGAGCAGTTCTTC; CDR3aa: CASSYGKSKYNEQFF
v_gene: TRBV27; abundance: NA; j_gene: TRBJ1-4; d_gene: NA; len: 11; CDR3nt: TGTGCCAGCAGGAGTAATGAAAAACTGTTTTTT; CDR3aa: CASRSNEKLFF
v_gene: TRBV7-3; abundance: NA; j_gene: TRBJ1-1; d_gene: TRBD1; len: 18; CDR3nt: TGTGCCAGCAGCCTCCCCGGGACAGGGGGCATGAGGGACACTGAAGCTTTCTTT; CDR3aa: CASSLPGTGGMRDTEAFF
v_gene: TRBV7-3; abundance: NA; j_gene: TRBJ2-1; d_gene: NA; len: 11; CDR3nt: TGTGCCAGCAGGCAGGACAATGAGCAGTTCTTC; CDR3aa: CASRQDNEQFF
v_gene: TRBV14; abundance: NA; j_gene: TRBJ2-5; d_gene: TRBD1; len: 13; CDR3nt: TGTGCCAGCAGTCCTGAGGGGGCGGAGACCCAGTACTTC; CDR3aa: CASSPEGAETQYF
v_gene: TRBV5-6; abundance: few; j_gene: TRBJ2-1; d_gene: NA; len: 12; CDR3nt: TGTGCCAGCAGCTCTAGCTTTGATGAGCAGTTCTTC; CDR3aa: CASSSSFDEQFF
v_gene: TRBV12-3/TRBV12-4; abundance: NA; j_gene: TRBJ1-3; d_gene: NA; len: 13; CDR3nt: TGTGCCAGCAGTGCAGCGGGCGGAAACACCATATATTTT; CDR3aa: CASSAAGGNTIYF
v_gene: TRBV6-5; abundance: NA; j_gene: TRBJ2-7; d_gene: TRBD2; len: 16; CDR3nt: TGTGCCAGCAGTTACTCGATAGCGGGAGGGCCATTCGAGCAGTACTTC; CDR3aa: CASSYSIAGGPFEQYF
v_gene: TRBV7-2; abundance: NA; j_gene: TRBJ1-5; d_gene: NA; len: 12; CDR3nt: TGTGCCAGCAGCTCCAGGGGTCAGCCCCAGCATTTT; CDR3aa: CASSSRGQPQHF
v_gene: TRBV7-3; abundance: few; j_gene: TRBJ2-3; d_gene: TRBD2; len: 15; CDR3nt: TGTGCCAGCAGCTTTCAAGCGGGGCAGACAGATACGCAGTATTTT; CDR3aa: CASSFQAGQTDTQYF
v_gene: TRBV4-3; abundance: few; j_gene: TRBJ2-7; d_gene: TRBD1; len: 16; CDR3nt: TGCGCCAGCAGCCAAGATTGGGACAGGGGGGCCCGAGAGCAGTACTTC; CDR3aa: CASSQDWDRGAREQYF
v_gene: TRBV6-1; abundance: NA; j_gene: TRBJ1-3; d_gene: TRBD1; len: 14; CDR3nt: TGTGCCAGCAGTGATTGGCAGGGGGCGAACACCATATATTTT; CDR3aa: CASSDWQGANTIYF
v_gene: TRBV6-5; abundance: once; j_gene: TRBJ2-7; d_gene: TRBD1; len: 14; CDR3nt: TGTGCCAGCACCAAAGAGGGGGCCGCCTACGAGCAGTACTTC; CDR3aa: CASTKEGAAYEQYF
v_gene: TRBV19; abundance: NA; j_gene: TRBJ1-5; d_gene: NA; len: 13; CDR3nt: TGTGCCAGTAGTATACAGGGGTATCAGCCCCAGCATTTT; CDR3aa: CASSIQGYQPQHF
v_gene: TRBV12-5; abundance: few; j_gene: TRBJ2-3; d_gene: NA; len: 15; CDR3nt: TGTGCTAGTGGTTTGGTACTCGGCGGGGAAGATACGCAGTATTTT; CDR3aa: CASGLVLGGEDTQYF
v_gene: TRBV28; abundance: NA; j_gene: TRBJ1-1; d_gene: TRBD1; len: 16; CDR3nt: TGTGCCAGCAGTCCACTTCCGGGACAGGGTGTTACTGAAGCTTTCTTT; CDR3aa: CASSPLPGQGVTEAFF
v_gene: TRBV6-1; abundance: NA; j_gene: TRBJ2-1; d_gene: NA; len: 13; CDR3nt: TGTGCCAGCAGTGACATAAGTCAGGGTGAGCAGTTCTTC; CDR3aa: CASSDISQGEQFF
v_gene: TRBV15; abundance: NA; j_gene: TRBJ1-5; d_gene: NA; len: 13; CDR3nt: TGTGCCACCAGCAGAGACAGGTGGCAGCCCCAGCATTTT; CDR3aa: CATSRDRWQPQHF
v_gene: TRBV9; abundance: NA; j_gene: TRBJ1-6; d_gene: TRBD1; len: 14; CDR3nt: TGTGCCAGCACTCGACAGGGCTATAATTCACCCCTCCACTTT; CDR3aa: CASTRQGYNSPLHF
v_gene: TRBV5-1; abundance: NA; j_gene: TRBJ2-1; d_gene: TRBD2; len: 17; CDR3nt: TGCGCCAGCAGCACCTTAGCGGGAGGAACGTCCTACAATGAGCAGTTCTTC; CDR3aa: CASSTLAGGTSYNEQFF
v_gene: TRBV18; abundance: NA; j_gene: TRBJ1-3; d_gene: NA; len: 15; CDR3nt: TGTGCCAGCTCAGAACAGGGTTCTCCTGGAAACACCATATATTTT; CDR3aa: CASSEQGSPGNTIYF
v_gene: TRBV7-2; abundance: NA; j_gene: TRBJ1-1; d_gene: NA; len: 13; CDR3nt: TGTGCCAGCAGCCACCAACAGGGCCCTGAAGCTTTCTTT; CDR3aa: CASSHQQGPEAFF
v_gene: TRBV6-5; abundance: NA; j_gene: TRBJ1-5; d_gene: NA; len: 14; CDR3nt: TGTGCCAGCAGTTACTCCAGGGTAATGCAGCCCCAGCATTTT; CDR3aa: CASSYSRVMQPQHF
v_gene: TRBV6-5; abundance: NA; j_gene: TRBJ1-2; d_gene: NA; len: 15; CDR3nt: TGTGCCAGCAGTTACGAACGGAACAGGGTCTGGGGCTACACCTTC; CDR3aa: CASSYERNRVWGYTF
v_gene: TRBV6-5; abundance: NA; j_gene: TRBJ1-1; d_gene: NA; len: 14; CDR3nt: TGTGCCAGCAGGGTCGGGGTAATGAACACTGAAGCTTTCTTT; CDR3aa: CASRVGVMNTEAFF
v_gene: TRBV6-1; abundance: NA; j_gene: TRBJ2-1; d_gene: TRBD2; len: 19; CDR3nt: TGTGCCAGCAGTGAGGCGGGAGGGGTAGGACCTGGGGATTACAATGAGCAGTTCTTC; CDR3aa: CASSEAGGVGPGDYNEQFF
v_gene: TRBV5-1; abundance: NA; j_gene: TRBJ2-1; d_gene: TRBD1; len: 14; CDR3nt: TGCGCCAGCAGCTTCATGACAGGGTACGATGAGCAGTTCTTC; CDR3aa: CASSFMTGYDEQFF
v_gene: TRBV3-1/TRBV3-2; abundance: NA; j_gene: TRBJ2-1; d_gene: TRBD1; len: 14; CDR3nt: TGTGCCAGCAGCCCCGGGACAGGGGGGAATGAGCAGTTCTTC; CDR3aa: CASSPGTGGNEQFF
v_gene: TRBV28; abundance: NA; j_gene: TRBJ2-3; d_gene: TRBD2; len: 14; CDR3nt: TGTGCCAGCAGTTTGCGGGGGATCACAGATACGCAGTATTTT; CDR3aa: CASSLRGITDTQYF
v_gene: TRBV9; abundance: NA; j_gene: TRBJ2-3; d_gene: NA; len: 15; CDR3nt: TGTGCCAGCAGCGTCCCGACGGGTAGCACAGATACGCAGTATTTT; CDR3aa: CASSVPTGSTDTQYF